This T cell receptor (beta chain) was obtained from a study of PD-1 blockade in classical Hodgkin lymphoma. Study outcomes and limitations: The causes of the repertoire differences, possibly disease activity or prior therapy, remain undefined.

TCRdb's table, derived via immunoSEQ multiplex PCR, lists solely in-frame clones and lacks some. The sample comprises 90,000 or so clones, around 80% of which are singletons, and about 9.4% rests with the top ten. The CDR3 sequence is 15 residues long. Germline trimming cut 2 bases from V and 4 bases from J; bases unmatched to any gene: 6. CDR1 is LNHDA, CDR2 SQIVND, per germline (reference sequence). With regard to this clone: Its antigen remains unidentified.

As for time point: cycle 4 day 1 (C4D1), after five to seven weeks of nivolumab. Every patient was affected by relapse after autologous stem cell transplantation, while exposure to brentuximab vedotin was not uniform. The rearrangement links TRBV19 to TRBJ2-5; TRBD1 matches at 8 bases. This clonotype originated in a human donor with classical Hodgkin lymphoma. Here the sequenced sample was peripheral blood mononuclear cells (PBMCs), taken before the fourth cycle of nivolumab. This chain's CDR3 is CASSIRQGLRETQYF. DNA of the CDR3: TGTGCCAGTAGTATAAGACAGGGGTTAAGAGAGACCCAGTACTTC.